The sequence of this TCR beta chain was determined in a study of blood T cells in healthy people across ages. Whole-study findings and limits: The CMV status of each donor remained undetermined, and this could have confounded shifts in expanded clonotypes.

Researchers isolated at least 6.5 million PBMCs per sample. The second PCR ran about 6 to 12 cycles with a sample-barcoded 5' primer and J-beta primers. TCRdb re-analysed the 5' RACE reads in MiXCR, keeping a single row per CDR3 protein. The repertoire holds hundreds of thousands of distinct CDR3 sequences, with nearly 60% as singletons. This clonotype was detected a few times. Antigen specificity is unknown. The V and J ends lost 4 bases and 2 bases respectively, with 8 bases between them. CDR3 size: 13 residues. Germline CDR1 reads MNHEY; CDR2 reads SMNVEV (reference sequence). The genes are TRBV27 and TRBJ1-1, with no clear D. Sequenced: blood. The sequence derives from a man aged 25-45 years in good health. CDR3 DNA: TGTGCCAGCAGTTCCTACCGAAACACTGAAGCTTTCTTT. Translating gives CASSSYRNTEAFF.